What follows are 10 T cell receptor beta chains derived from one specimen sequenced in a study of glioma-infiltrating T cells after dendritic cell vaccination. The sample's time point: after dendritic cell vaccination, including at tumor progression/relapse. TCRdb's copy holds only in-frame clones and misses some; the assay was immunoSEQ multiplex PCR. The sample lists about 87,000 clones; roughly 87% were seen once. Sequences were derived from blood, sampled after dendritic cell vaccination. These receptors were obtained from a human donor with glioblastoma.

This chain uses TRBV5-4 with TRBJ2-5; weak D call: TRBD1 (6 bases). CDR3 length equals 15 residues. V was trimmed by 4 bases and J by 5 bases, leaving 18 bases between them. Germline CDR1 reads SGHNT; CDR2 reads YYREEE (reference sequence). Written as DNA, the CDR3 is TGTGCCAGCAGCGGAGAGGGGGACGCCAAGGAGACCCAGTACTTC. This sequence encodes CASSGEGDAKETQYF.

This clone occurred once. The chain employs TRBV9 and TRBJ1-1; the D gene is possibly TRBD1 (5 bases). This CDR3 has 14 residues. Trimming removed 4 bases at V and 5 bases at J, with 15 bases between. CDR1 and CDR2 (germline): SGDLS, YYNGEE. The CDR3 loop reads CASSTSDRKTEAFF. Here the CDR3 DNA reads TGTGCCAGCAGCACAAGTGACAGAAAAACTGAAGCTTTCTTT.

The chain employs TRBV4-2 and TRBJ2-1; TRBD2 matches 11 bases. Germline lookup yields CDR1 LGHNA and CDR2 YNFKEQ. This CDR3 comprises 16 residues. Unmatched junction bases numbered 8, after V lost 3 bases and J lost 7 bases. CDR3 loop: CASSHGLAGKRNEQFF. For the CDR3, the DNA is TGTGCCAGCAGCCATGGACTAGCGGGTAAAAGGAATGAGCAGTTCTTC.

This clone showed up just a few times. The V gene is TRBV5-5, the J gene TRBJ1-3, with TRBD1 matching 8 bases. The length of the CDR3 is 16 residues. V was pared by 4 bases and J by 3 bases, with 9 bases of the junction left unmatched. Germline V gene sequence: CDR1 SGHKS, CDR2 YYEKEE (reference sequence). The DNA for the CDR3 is TGTGCCAGCAGCCCCTGGGACAGGCTACGTGGAAACACCATATATTTT. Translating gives CASSPWDRLRGNTIYF.

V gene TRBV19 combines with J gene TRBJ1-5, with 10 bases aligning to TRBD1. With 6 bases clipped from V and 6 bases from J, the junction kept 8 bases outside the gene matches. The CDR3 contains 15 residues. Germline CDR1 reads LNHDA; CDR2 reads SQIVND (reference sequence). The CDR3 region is CASRPGQGEGQPQHF. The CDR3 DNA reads TGTGCCAGTAGACCTGGACAGGGGGAGGGTCAGCCCCAGCATTTT.

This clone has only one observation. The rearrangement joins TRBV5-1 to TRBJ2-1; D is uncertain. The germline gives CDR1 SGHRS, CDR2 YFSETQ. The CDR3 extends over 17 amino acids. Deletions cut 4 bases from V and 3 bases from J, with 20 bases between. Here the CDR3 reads CASSLTGFSSVYNEQFF. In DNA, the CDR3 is TGCGCCAGCAGCCTGACGGGTTTTAGCTCAGTCTACAATGAGCAGTTCTTC.

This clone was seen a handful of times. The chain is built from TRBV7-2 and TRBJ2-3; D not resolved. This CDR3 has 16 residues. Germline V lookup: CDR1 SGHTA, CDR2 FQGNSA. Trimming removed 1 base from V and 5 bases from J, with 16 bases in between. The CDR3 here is CASSLVAGKRVDTQYF. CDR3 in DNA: TGTGCCAGCAGCTTAGTTGCAGGCAAAAGAGTAGATACGCAGTATTTT. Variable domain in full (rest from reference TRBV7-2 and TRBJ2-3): GAGVSQSPSNKVTEKGKDVELRCDPISGHTALYWYRQSLGQGLEFLIYFQGNSAPDKSGLPSDRFSAERTGGSVSTLTIQRTQQEDSAVYLCASSLVAGKRVDTQYFGPGTRLTVL.

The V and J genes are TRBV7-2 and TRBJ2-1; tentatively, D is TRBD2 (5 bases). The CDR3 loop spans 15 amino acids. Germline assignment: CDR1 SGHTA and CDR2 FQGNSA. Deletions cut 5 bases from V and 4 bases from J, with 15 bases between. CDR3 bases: TGTGCCAGCAGCCTGGGTTTCGGCGGGTACAATGAGCAGTTCTTC. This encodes CASSLGFGGYNEQFF.

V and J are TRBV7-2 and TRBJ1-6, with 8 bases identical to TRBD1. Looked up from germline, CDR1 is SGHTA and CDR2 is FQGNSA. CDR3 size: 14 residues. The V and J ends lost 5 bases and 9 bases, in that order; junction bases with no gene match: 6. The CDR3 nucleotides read TGTGCCAGCAGCGGGCAGGGGGCAGGTTCACCCCTCCACTTT. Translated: CASSGQGAGSPLHF. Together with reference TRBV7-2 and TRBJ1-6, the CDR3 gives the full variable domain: GAGVSQSPSNKVTEKGKDVELRCDPISGHTALYWYRQSLGQGLEFLIYFQGNSAPDKSGLPSDRFSAERTGGSVSTLTIQRTQQEDSAVYLCASSGQGAGSPLHFGNGTRLTVT.

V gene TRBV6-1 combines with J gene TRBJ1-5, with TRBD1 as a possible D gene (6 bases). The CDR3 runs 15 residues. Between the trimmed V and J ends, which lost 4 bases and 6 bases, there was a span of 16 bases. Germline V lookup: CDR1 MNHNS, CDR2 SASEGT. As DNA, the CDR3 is TGTGCCAGCAGTGGGGCCAGGGGAAGGAGTCAGCCCCAGCATTTT. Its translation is CASSGARGRSQPQHF.